The present T cell receptor beta chain was sequenced within a study of T cell responses to AZD1222 COVID-19 vaccine. In the study overall: The analysis combined second doses at about 4 or about 12 weeks. General study findings and limits: Regions 160-218 and 743-854 dominated among vaccine-associated CD4 TCRs spanning spike. The study found Spike-specific TCR breadth and depth rose after two AZD1222 doses. Seropositive at baseline were only a handful of AZD1222 recipients.

The data were produced by immunoSEQ multiplex PCR, yet TCRdb's version contains in-frame clones alone and is incomplete. The sample includes tens of thousands of clones, 80% to 90% of them seen just once. Details on this clone: Its antigen is as yet unknown.

Germline CDR1 reads SEHNR; CDR2 reads FQNEAQ (reference sequence). Trimming removed 5 bases from V and 7 bases from J, with 21 bases in between. The CDR3 has 15 residues. The rearrangement joins TRBV7-9 to TRBJ2-7; D is unresolved. The material was peripheral blood, obtained on day 0 of AZD1222 vaccination. The TCR comes from an adult in good health. CDR3 protein: CASSPRQTPSLEQYF. The CDR3 DNA reads TGTGCCAGCAGCCCCAGACAAACTCCCTCCTTGGAGCAGTACTTC.